This T cell receptor (beta chain) was retrieved from a study of shared clonotypes between healthy human individuals. Turning to the study itself: Sampling drew on donors who were a couple of women and a few men aged 18 to 49.

Researchers sequenced unsorted PBMC DNA using ten immunoSEQ deep assay plates. Produced via immunoSEQ multiplex PCR; TCRdb's table is partial and in-frame only. The sample contains fewer than 550,000 clones, 60% to 80% of which appear only once. About 90 million PBMCs per unsorted sample were used for genomic DNA. This clonotype originated in a woman aged 40 to 50 in good health. Some clones in this sample may be carry-over from other donors' samples. The sequenced sample consisted of PBMCs.

The CDR3 DNA reads TGTGCCAGCAGCTTTCGGAGCACCTACGAGCAGTACTTC. This codes for CASSFRSTYEQYF. The gene calls are TRBV5-8 and TRBJ2-7; the D is unclear. V was cut by 2 bases and J by 2 bases, with 8 bases left in between. From germline, CDR1 is SGHTS and CDR2 YDEGEE. This CDR3 region has 13 residues.